This is a list of T cell receptor beta chains from one sample in a study of cytomegalovirus exposure and HLA in healthy donors. Sequenced by immunoSEQ multiplex PCR; TCRdb stores in-frame clones only, minus some. The table shows more than 75,000 clones, with roughly 77% occurring only once. The material sequenced was PBMCs. These TCRs come from a woman between 40 and 55 years old in good health and CMV-seropositive. Both conserved end residues are part of each CDR3. The size field is filled for only some rows; it gives once, few, many or a size class.

>TRBJ2-1|NA|TRBV19
CASSIAGSSYNEQFF
>TRBJ2-7|NA|TRBV7-2
CASSQRQGANEQYF
>TRBJ2-5|NA|TRBV18
CASSLGSQETQYF
>TRBJ2-2|few|TRBV5-6
CASSPYRGSGTGELFF
>TRBJ1-5|NA|TRBV2
CASSVEDQPQHF
>TRBJ2-1|NA|TRBV18
CASSPGFPDEQFF
>TRBJ1-5|NA|TRBV28
CASSSPDRLNQPQHF
>TRBJ1-5|NA|TRBV6-1
CASSERGVSNQPQHF
>TRBJ1-2|NA|TRBV4-1
CASSQTGQGPEANYGYTF
>TRBJ1-2|NA|TRBV7-8
CASSPQGATNYGYTF
>TRBJ1-4|once|TRBV7-6
CASSLTRGTNEKLFF
>TRBJ2-6|few|TRBV7-2
CAREGQGAAGANVLTF
>TRBJ2-1|NA|TRBV6-5
CASSRTSAEQFF